This entry lists 8 T cell receptor beta chains sequenced from one sample in a study of CD4 T cells in relation to SARS-CoV-2 and coronaviruses. No antigen has been identified for these receptors. Before the COVID-19 pandemic, during about 2010-2018, CD4+ T cells were taken from unexposed donors. CD4+ T cells were isolated from the cells after around 11 days of culture. The method was immunoSEQ multiplex PCR; TCRdb's version includes in-frame clones alone and lacks a portion of them. The data show around 11,000 clones, roughly 82% seen once. Sample: CD4+ T cells from PBMCs, cultured in vitro. The source is a human donor in good health.

The CDR3: CASSVTGVGDTQYF. The CDR3 nucleotides read TGTGCCAGCAGCGTGACCGGAGTGGGAGATACGCAGTATTTT. V usage is TRBV9 and J usage is TRBJ2-3; D remains ambiguous. Trimming stripped 2 bases from V and 5 bases from J, with 12 bases between. Germline CDR1 reads SGDLS; CDR2 reads YYNGEE. The CDR3 loop spans 14 amino acids.

The V and J genes are TRBV6-5 and TRBJ1-1; a weak D match, TRBD1 (5 bases). CDR1 and CDR2 (germline): MNHEY, SVGAGI. This CDR3 region has 13 residues. V lost 9 bases to trimming and J lost 5 bases, with 16 bases between them. CDR3 sequence reads: CASGQGGWTEAFF. In nucleotides, the CDR3 is TGTGCCAGTGGGCAGGGTGGGTGGACTGAAGCTTTCTTT.

The chain has TRBV7-3 and TRBJ2-2; 9 bases fit TRBD1. This CDR3 region has 12 residues. The V gene's germline CDR1 is SGHTA and CDR2 FQGTGA. Trimming cost V 8 bases and J 5 bases; bases outside gene matches: 0. CDR3 sequence reads: CASGTGTGELFF. The CDR3, as DNA: TGTGCCAGCGGGACAGGGACCGGGGAGCTGTTTTTT.

In nucleotides, the CDR3 is TGTGCTAGTGGTTTGGTATCGTGGGTTGTGGGGGCCTACGAGCAGTACTTC. This gives the protein CASGLVSWVVGAYEQYF. V gene TRBV12-5 combines with J gene TRBJ2-7, with D tentatively TRBD1 or TRBD2 (5 bases each). V was shortened by 0 bases and J by 2 bases, with 17 bases between the two germline ends. This CDR3 is 17 amino acids long. CDR1 and CDR2 from the germline V gene are LGHNT and FRNRAP.

The chain uses TRBV29-1 and TRBJ1-1; 7 positions match TRBD1. The J segment lost 4 bases and the V segment lost 7 bases, leaving 6 bases of the junction unmatched. The CDR3 length is 12 residues. Germline-derived CDR1 and CDR2 are SQVTM and ANQGSEA. This CDR3 reads CSATGVGTEAFF. CDR3 bases: TGCAGCGCCACAGGGGTCGGCACTGAAGCTTTCTTT.

The rearrangement joins TRBV10-1 to TRBJ2-7, with D perhaps given as TRBD1 or TRBD2 (6 bases each). This CDR3 contains 16 residues. The V gene lost 0 bases and the J gene lost 1 base, with 13 bases spanning the gap. Per the germline V gene, CDR1 is WNHNN and CDR2 is SYGVQD (reference sequence). The CDR3 DNA reads as TGCGCCAGCAGTGAGTCGACGGGGGCCTCATCCTACGAGCAGTACTTC. This translates into CASSESTGASSYEQYF.

V and J are TRBV4-1 and TRBJ2-7, with 16 bases aligning to TRBD2. Germline V gene lookup returns CDR1 MGHRA and CDR2 YSYEKL. This CDR3 contains 20 residues. The V gene end was trimmed by 0 bases and the J gene end by 3 bases; junction bases not matched to a gene: 11. CDR3 DNA sequence: TGCGCCAGCAGCCAAGATTTTTTGGGGACTAGCGGGAGGGCCCTCTACGAGCAGTACTTC. The encoded protein is CASSQDFLGTSGRALYEQYF.

This chain joins TRBV5-1 and TRBJ1-2; the D is unclear. This CDR3 contains 14 residues. Germline V lookup: CDR1 SGHRS, CDR2 YFSETQ. V lost 0 bases, J lost 6 bases, and 12 bases lay in between. The CDR3 DNA is TGCGCCAGCAGCTTGGACGGTGGTGACGATGGCTACACCTTC. It translates to CASSLDGGDDGYTF.